This T cell receptor (beta chain) was captured in a study of PD-1 blockade in classical Hodgkin lymphoma. Study outcomes and limitations: It was reported that newly diagnosed patients had less baseline TCR diversity than healthy donors. CD4+ but not CD8+ TCR diversity rose significantly by C4D1. Patients with a complete response exhibited baseline diversity comparable to newly diagnosed patients.

Comment on this clone: What it binds is not known.

As for time point: cycle 4 day 1 (C4D1), after 5 to 7 weeks of nivolumab. Autologous stem cell transplantation was followed by relapse in every patient, and brentuximab vedotin exposure varied. The data were produced by immunoSEQ multiplex PCR, yet TCRdb's version contains in-frame clones alone and is incomplete. Here the sample spans some 8,900 clones, roughly 85% being singletons. The V gene lost 4 bases and the J gene lost 2 bases, with 14 bases spanning the gap. Per the germline V gene, CDR1 is SGHRS and CDR2 is YFSETQ. This CDR3 is built from 15 residues. The chain uses TRBV5-1 and TRBJ2-3, with D uncertain. This clonotype was sampled from a human donor with classical Hodgkin lymphoma. Sample: peripheral blood mononuclear cells (PBMCs), taken before the fourth cycle of nivolumab. The CDR3 DNA sequence: TGCGCCAGCAGCCTGTCCAGACCATACACAGATACGCAGTATTTT. Protein product: CASSLSRPYTDTQYF.